The clone carrying this T cell receptor (beta chain) was detected many times. The data stem from a study of Graves' ophthalmopathy and Graves' hyperthyroidism. The CDR3 extends over 16 amino acids. Trimming pared 2 bases from V and 7 bases from J, leaving 15 bases between. Germline CDR1 and CDR2: SGHVS and FQNEAQ. The authors amplified TCR beta CDR3 regions from RNA transcripts. Investigators did first-round RT-PCR with HTBI primers, then second-round multiplex PCR. A single record per CDR3 protein comes from TCRdb applying MiXCR to the multiplex PCR reads. The sample consists of 1 million to 1.3 million distinct CDR3 sequences, roughly two fifths of them appearing once.

The sequence came from an adult man with Graves' hyperthyroidism. The specimen sequenced was peripheral blood or thyroid tissue (not recorded which). The chain links TRBV7-8 to TRBJ1-6; weak D call: TRBD1 (5 bases). In DNA form, the CDR3 reads TGTGCCAGCAGCTTATCGGGGGGATCGAGGAATTCACCCCTCCACTTT. This codes for CASSLSGGSRNSPLHF.